Listed below are T cell receptor beta chains from one sample, sequenced in a study of blood T cell repertoires in COVID-19. The data were produced by immunoSEQ multiplex PCR, yet TCRdb's version contains in-frame clones alone and is incomplete. The table has tens of thousands of clones, 75% to 85% seen once. Sequencing was done on a sample of peripheral blood. The receptors here all came from a man between 35 and 55 years old with acute or convalescent COVID-19. CDR3s include the opening cysteine and the closing phenylalanine or tryptophan. D genes are given only for firm matches. Size is stated for part of the rows, as once, few or many counts, or as a class when the clone is expanded.

v_gene	d_gene	j_gene	abundance	CDR3aa	CDR3nt
TRBV7-2	NA	TRBJ1-2	NA	CASSRPGYGYTF	TGTGCCAGCAGCCGACCAGGCTATGGCTACACCTTC
TRBV21-1	NA	TRBJ1-5	few	CASSGQGGNQPQHF	TGTGCCAGCAGCGGACAGGGCGGCAATCAGCCCCAGCATTTT
TRBV30	NA	TRBJ2-4	NA	CAWSVGGNIQYF	TGTGCCTGGAGTGTTGGGGGGAACATTCAGTACTTC
TRBV7-9	NA	TRBJ1-4	NA	CASTGGLGGLEKLFF	TGTGCCAGCACCGGAGGTTTGGGGGGTTTGGAAAAACTGTTTTTT
TRBV3-1/TRBV3-2	TRBD2	TRBJ2-5	NA	CASSQGTSGGQTQYF	TGTGCCAGCAGCCAGGGGACTAGCGGGGGGCAGACCCAGTACTTC
TRBV15	NA	TRBJ1-5	NA	CATSRDNGVNQPQHF	TGTGCCACCAGCAGAGATAACGGAGTCAATCAGCCCCAGCATTTT
TRBV29-1	NA	TRBJ1-3	once	CSALQGSSGNTIYF	TGCAGCGCCTTACAGGGATCCTCTGGAAACACCATATATTTT
TRBV7-2	NA	TRBJ1-5	NA	CASSLGTANQPQHF	TGTGCCAGCAGCTTAGGGACAGCCAATCAGCCCCAGCATTTT
TRBV19	TRBD1	TRBJ2-7	NA	CASSPANLGQGGYEQYF	TGTGCCAGTAGTCCCGCAAACCTCGGACAGGGTGGGTACGAGCAGTACTTC
TRBV30	NA	TRBJ1-3	NA	CAWSARGSSGNTIYF	TGTGCCTGGAGTGCCAGGGGAAGCTCTGGAAACACCATATATTTT
TRBV7-9	TRBD1	TRBJ2-5	NA	CASSQTTGVETQYF	TGTGCCAGCAGCCAGACGACAGGGGTGGAGACCCAGTACTTC
TRBV5-4	TRBD2	TRBJ2-6	NA	CATRGGGAAGANVLTF	TGTGCCACCCGAGGCGGGGGGGCAGCTGGGGCCAACGTCCTGACTTTC
TRBV6-6	NA	TRBJ1-3	NA	CASSRTADSGNTIYF	TGTGCCAGCAGCCGAACAGCAGACTCTGGAAACACCATATATTTT
TRBV29-1	TRBD1	TRBJ2-7	few	CSVEGLTGGFYEQYF	TGCAGCGTTGAAGGTTTGACAGGGGGCTTCTACGAGCAGTACTTC
TRBV24-1	NA	TRBJ2-3	NA	CATSGGRRAADTQYF	TGTGCCACCAGTGGGGGACGGAGGGCCGCAGATACGCAGTATTTT
TRBV2	NA	TRBJ2-2	NA	CASRFTDRATGELFF	TGTGCCAGCCGCTTCACGGACAGAGCCACCGGGGAGCTGTTTTTT
TRBV6-5	NA	TRBJ1-5	NA	CAILGGPGQPQHF	TGTGCCATTCTCGGGGGTCCCGGTCAGCCCCAGCATTTT
TRBV9	NA	TRBJ2-3	NA	CASSVTGTVTDTQYF	TGTGCCAGCAGCGTCACAGGGACGGTTACAGATACGCAGTATTTT
TRBV11-2	TRBD1	TRBJ1-1	NA	CASRDGQGTEAFF	TGTGCCAGCAGGGATGGACAGGGTACTGAAGCTTTCTTT
TRBV19	NA	TRBJ1-3	once	CASSGAGFLGGNTIYF	TGTGCCAGTAGTGGTGCGGGATTCTTAGGGGGAAACACCATATATTTT
TRBV6-5	TRBD2	TRBJ2-5	NA	CASSYLLAGGLETQYF	TGTGCCAGCAGTTACCTTTTAGCGGGGGGGCTGGAGACCCAGTACTTC
TRBV6-1	NA	TRBJ1-3	NA	CASSELWLSHRTVSGNTIYF	TGTGCCAGCAGTGAACTATGGCTGAGCCATCGGACAGTCTCTGGAAACACCATATATTTT
TRBV3-1/TRBV3-2	NA	TRBJ1-1	NA	CASSANRVSTGLAFF	TGTGCCAGCAGCGCTAACAGGGTCTCGACGGGTCTCGCTTTCTTT
TRBV6-5	TRBD2	TRBJ2-1	NA	CASTPGGVLNEQFF	TGTGCCAGCACCCCTGGGGGGGTGTTAAATGAGCAGTTCTTC
TRBV10-3	NA	TRBJ2-3	NA	CAISTPDSSYTQYF	TGTGCCATCAGTACCCCGGACTCCTCGTATACGCAGTATTTT
TRBV19	TRBD1	TRBJ1-3	few	CASSVHRGGGRNTIYF	TGTGCCAGTAGTGTCCACAGGGGCGGAGGGAGAAACACCATATATTTT
TRBV7-2	NA	TRBJ1-5	NA	CASSLDFALNQPQHF	TGTGCCAGCAGCTTAGATTTCGCACTTAATCAGCCCCAGCATTTT
TRBV28	NA	TRBJ2-1	NA	CASNLRDSEQFF	TGTGCCAGCAACCTGCGGGACTCTGAGCAGTTCTTC
TRBV5-1	NA	TRBJ1-4	NA	CASSLAGGTGEKLFF	TGCGCCAGCAGCTTGGCAGGCGGGACGGGAGAAAAACTGTTTTTT
TRBV6-1	TRBD2	TRBJ2-2	few	CASSVAGGAGELFF	TGTGCCAGCAGTGTAGCGGGAGGTGCCGGGGAGCTGTTTTTT
TRBV19	TRBD1	TRBJ1-2	few	CASSILRQGDGYTF	TGTGCCAGTAGTATTCTCAGACAGGGAGATGGCTACACCTTC
TRBV7-8	TRBD2	TRBJ2-4	once	CASSFPGTSGVAKNIQYF	TGTGCCAGCAGTTTCCCAGGGACTAGCGGGGTAGCCAAAAACATTCAGTACTTC
TRBV19	NA	TRBJ2-2	NA	CASSRAQPANTGELFF	TGTGCCAGTAGTAGAGCACAGCCCGCGAACACCGGGGAGCTGTTTTTT
TRBV24-1	TRBD1	TRBJ2-5	NA	CATSNTGVKETQYF	TGTGCCACCAGCAATACAGGGGTAAAAGAGACCCAGTACTTC
TRBV7-8	NA	TRBJ2-3	NA	CASSLLAGTDTQYF	TGTGCCAGCAGCTTACTTGCAGGGACAGATACGCAGTATTTT
TRBV5-1	TRBD1	TRBJ1-1	few	CASSTGQRNLMNTEAFF	TGCGCCAGCAGCACGGGACAGCGCAATTTAATGAACACTGAAGCTTTCTTT
TRBV6-4	NA	TRBJ1-6	NA	CASKLSEDSPLHF	TGTGCCAGCAAACTATCCGAGGATTCACCCCTCCACTTT
TRBV5-5	NA	TRBJ1-5	NA	CASSSTSDPYQPQHF	TGTGCCAGCAGCTCGACATCCGACCCTTATCAGCCCCAGCATTTT
TRBV7-2	TRBD1	TRBJ1-6	NA	CASSYRGNNSPLHF	TGTGCCAGCAGTTACAGGGGTAACAATTCACCCCTCCACTTT
TRBV5-1	TRBD1	TRBJ1-4	NA	CASSDQRQGARRLFF	TGCGCCAGCAGTGACCAGAGACAGGGGGCCCGGAGGCTGTTTTTT
TRBV27	NA	TRBJ1-1	NA	CASSLFSGQLTMNTEAFF	TGTGCCAGCAGTTTATTTTCTGGGCAGCTAACCATGAACACTGAAGCTTTCTTT